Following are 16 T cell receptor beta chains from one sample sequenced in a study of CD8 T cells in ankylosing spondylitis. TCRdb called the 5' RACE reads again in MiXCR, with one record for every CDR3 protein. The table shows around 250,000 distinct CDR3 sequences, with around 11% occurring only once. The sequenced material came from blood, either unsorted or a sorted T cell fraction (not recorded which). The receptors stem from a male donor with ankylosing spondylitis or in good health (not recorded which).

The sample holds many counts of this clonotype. CDR3 amino acids: CASSSGHHTDTQYF. The CDR3 region has the DNA TGTGCCAGCAGCTCGGGACACCACACAGATACGCAGTATTTT. The rearrangement uses TRBV9 and TRBJ2-3, with D possibly being TRBD1 (6 bases). Trimming took off 4 bases at V and 2 bases at J, with 11 bases between the two ends. The CDR3 contains 14 residues. Germline V gene sequence: CDR1 SGDLS, CDR2 YYNGEE.

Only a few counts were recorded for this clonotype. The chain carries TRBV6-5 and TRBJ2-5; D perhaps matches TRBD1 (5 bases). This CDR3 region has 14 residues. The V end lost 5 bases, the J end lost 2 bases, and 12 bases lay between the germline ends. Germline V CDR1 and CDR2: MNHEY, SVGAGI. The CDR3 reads CASSPLDRQETQYF. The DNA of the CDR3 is TGTGCCAGCAGTCCGCTAGACAGACAAGAGACCCAGTACTTC.

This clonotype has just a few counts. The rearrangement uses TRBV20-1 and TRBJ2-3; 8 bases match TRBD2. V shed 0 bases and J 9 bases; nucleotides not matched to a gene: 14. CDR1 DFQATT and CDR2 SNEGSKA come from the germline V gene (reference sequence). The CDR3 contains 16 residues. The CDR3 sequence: CSARDWERESLKTQYF. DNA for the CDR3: TGCAGTGCTAGAGATTGGGAGCGGGAGAGCTTGAAAACGCAGTATTTT.

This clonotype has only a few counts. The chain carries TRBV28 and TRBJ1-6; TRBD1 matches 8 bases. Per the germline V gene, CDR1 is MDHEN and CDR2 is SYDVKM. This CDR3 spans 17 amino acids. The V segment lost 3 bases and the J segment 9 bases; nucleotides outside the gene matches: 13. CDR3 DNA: TGTGCCAGCAGTTTTCGCCGACGTTGGGACAGGACTTCACCCCTCCACTTT. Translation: CASSFRRRWDRTSPLHF.

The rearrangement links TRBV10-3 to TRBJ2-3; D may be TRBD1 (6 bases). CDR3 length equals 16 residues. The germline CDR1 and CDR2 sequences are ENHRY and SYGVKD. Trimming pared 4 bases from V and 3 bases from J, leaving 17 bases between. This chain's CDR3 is CAISGQGQLRTDTQYF. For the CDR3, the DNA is TGTGCCATCAGTGGACAAGGACAGTTGCGGACAGATACGCAGTATTTT.

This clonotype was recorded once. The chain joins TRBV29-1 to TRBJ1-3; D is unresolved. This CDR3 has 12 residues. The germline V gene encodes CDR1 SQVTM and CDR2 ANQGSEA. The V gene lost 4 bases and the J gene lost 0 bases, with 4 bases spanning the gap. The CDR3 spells CSVVISGNTIYF. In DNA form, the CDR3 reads TGCAGCGTTGTAATCTCTGGAAACACCATATATTTT.

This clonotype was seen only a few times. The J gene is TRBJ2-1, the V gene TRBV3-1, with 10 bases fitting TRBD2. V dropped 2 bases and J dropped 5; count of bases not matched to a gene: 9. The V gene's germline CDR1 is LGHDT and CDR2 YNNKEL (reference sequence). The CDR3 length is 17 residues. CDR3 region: CASSQPLLAGQNNEQFF. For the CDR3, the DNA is TGTGCCAGCAGCCAACCCTTACTAGCGGGGCAAAACAATGAGCAGTTCTTC.

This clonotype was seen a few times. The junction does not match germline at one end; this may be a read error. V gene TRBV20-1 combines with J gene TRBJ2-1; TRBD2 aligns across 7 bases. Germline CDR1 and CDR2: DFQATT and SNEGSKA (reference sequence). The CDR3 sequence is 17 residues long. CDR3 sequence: CCARDRGAGWEAHEQFF. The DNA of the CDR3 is TGCTGTGCTAGAGATCGAGGAGCGGGGTGGGAGGCACATGAGCAGTTCTTC.

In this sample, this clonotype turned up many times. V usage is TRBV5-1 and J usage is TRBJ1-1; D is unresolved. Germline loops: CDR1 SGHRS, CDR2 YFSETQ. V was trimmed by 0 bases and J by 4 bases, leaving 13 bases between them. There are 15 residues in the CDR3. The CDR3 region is CASSLVLTEGTEAFF. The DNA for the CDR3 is TGCGCCAGCAGCTTGGTTCTCACCGAGGGCACTGAAGCTTTCTTT.

The CDR3 protein is CASTGSSGRFSGEQYF. CDR3 sequence (DNA): TGTGCCAGCACTGGTTCTAGCGGGAGATTTTCGGGCGAGCAGTACTTC. V is TRBV2 and J is TRBJ2-7, with 10 bases lining up with TRBD2. The CDR3 loop spans 16 amino acids. Germline CDR1 SNHLY, CDR2 FYNNEI. Trimming cost V 7 bases and J 6 bases; bases outside gene matches: 15.

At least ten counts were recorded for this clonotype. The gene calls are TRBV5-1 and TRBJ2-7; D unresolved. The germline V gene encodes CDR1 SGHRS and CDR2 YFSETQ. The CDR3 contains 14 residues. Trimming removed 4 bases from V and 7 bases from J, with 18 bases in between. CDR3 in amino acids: CASSLPTGSSEQYF. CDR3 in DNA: TGCGCCAGCAGCCTCCCTACGGGTTCGTCAGAGCAGTACTTC.

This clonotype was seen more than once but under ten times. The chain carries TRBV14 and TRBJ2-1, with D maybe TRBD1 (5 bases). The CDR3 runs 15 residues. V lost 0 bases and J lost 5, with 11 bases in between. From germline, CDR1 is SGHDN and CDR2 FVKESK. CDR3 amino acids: CASSQDSDTDNEQFF. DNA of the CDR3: TGTGCCAGCAGCCAAGATTCGGACACGGACAATGAGCAGTTCTTC.

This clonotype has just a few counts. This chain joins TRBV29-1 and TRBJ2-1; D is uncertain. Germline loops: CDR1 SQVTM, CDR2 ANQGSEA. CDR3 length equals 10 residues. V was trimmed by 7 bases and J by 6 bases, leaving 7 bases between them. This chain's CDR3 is CSGIGNEQFF. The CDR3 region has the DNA TGCAGCGGGATAGGCAATGAGCAGTTCTTC.

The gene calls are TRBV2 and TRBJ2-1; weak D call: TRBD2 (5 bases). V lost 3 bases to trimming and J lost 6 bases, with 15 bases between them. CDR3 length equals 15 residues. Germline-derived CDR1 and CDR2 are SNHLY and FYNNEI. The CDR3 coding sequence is TGTGCCAGCAGTGAGTGGCTTGCGGGTCGCAATGAGCAGTTCTTC. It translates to CASSEWLAGRNEQFF.

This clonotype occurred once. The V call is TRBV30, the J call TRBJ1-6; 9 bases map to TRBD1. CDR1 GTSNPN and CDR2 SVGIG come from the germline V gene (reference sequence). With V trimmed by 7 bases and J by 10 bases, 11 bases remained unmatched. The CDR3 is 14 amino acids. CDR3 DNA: TGTGCCTACGGGACAGGGATTGTGGGCTCACCCCTCCACTTT. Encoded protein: CAYGTGIVGSPLHF.

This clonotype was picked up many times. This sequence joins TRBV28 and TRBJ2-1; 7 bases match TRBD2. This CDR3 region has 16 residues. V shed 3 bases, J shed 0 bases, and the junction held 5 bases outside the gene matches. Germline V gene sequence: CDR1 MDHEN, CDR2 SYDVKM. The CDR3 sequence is CASSLVGGSSYNEQFF. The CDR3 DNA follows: TGTGCCAGCAGTTTGGTGGGGGGGAGCTCCTACAATGAGCAGTTCTTC.